Listed below are T cell receptor beta chains from one sample, sequenced in a study of early T cells in non-severe SARS-CoV-2 infection. TCRdb analysed the 5' RACE reads with MiXCR anew, one entry per CDR3 protein. Here the sample spans 30,000 to 35,000 distinct CDR3 sequences, about 3.9% being singletons. The sample consisted of whole blood. These TCRs come from an adult who was a healthcare worker with PCR-confirmed SARS-CoV-2 infection or an uninfected control (not recorded which). CDR3s include the opening cysteine and the closing phenylalanine or tryptophan. A D gene is named only where the DNA matches it firmly. Expanded clones get a size class; other rows say once, few or many, or leave the size out.

d_call | j_call | clone_size | v_call | cdr3_aa | cdr3_nt
- | TRBJ1-3 | many | TRBV10-3 | CATRGSDSGNTIYF | TGTGCCACGAGGGGGTCTGACTCTGGAAACACCATATATTTT
- | TRBJ2-3 | - | TRBV20-1 | CSAPDSGDTQYF | TGCAGTGCCCCGGACTCGGGGGATACGCAGTATTTT
- | TRBJ1-1 | few | TRBV7-9 | CASSLVGWGLNTEAFF | TGTGCCAGCAGCTTAGTAGGATGGGGGTTGAACACTGAAGCTTTCTTT
TRBD2 | TRBJ2-1 | few | TRBV24-1 | CATSDPRRAGVGEQFF | TGTGCCACCAGTGACCCCCGGAGGGCGGGAGTCGGTGAGCAGTTCTTC
- | TRBJ2-7 | few | TRBV12-3/TRBV12-4 | CASSLLSEASEQYF | TGTGCCAGCAGTTTATTAAGCGAAGCATCCGAGCAGTACTTC
TRBD1 | TRBJ1-3 | many | TRBV12-3/TRBV12-4 | CASSQDRISGNTIYF | TGTGCCAGCAGCCAGGACAGGATTTCTGGAAACACCATATATTTT
- | TRBJ2-6 | many | TRBV20-1 | CSARRVSGANVLTF | TGCAGTGCTAGGCGGGTCTCTGGGGCCAACGTCCTGACTTTC
- | TRBJ1-2 | few | TRBV3-1 | CASSQEGVGYTF | TGTGCCAGCAGCCAAGAAGGGGTTGGCTACACCTTC
TRBD2 | TRBJ2-3 | few | TRBV12-3/TRBV12-4 | CASRGLGSESTDTQYF | TGTGCCAGCAGAGGACTAGGGAGTGAGAGCACAGATACGCAGTATTTT
- | TRBJ2-2 | - | TRBV7-2 | CASSLGGAGADTGELFF | TGTGCCAGCAGCTTGGGGGGCGCAGGGGCTGACACCGGGGAGCTGTTTTTT
- | TRBJ1-1 | few | TRBV12-3/TRBV12-4 | CASSFAPLFGSFMNTEAFF | TGTGCCAGCAGTTTCGCCCCGCTTTTTGGGTCCTTCATGAACACTGAAGCTTTCTTT
- | TRBJ1-2 | - | TRBV3-1 | CASSLQGDNGYTF | TGTGCCAGCAGCCTCCAGGGAGACAATGGCTACACCTTC
TRBD1 | TRBJ2-7 | many | TRBV20-1 | CSARLETGGYEQYF | TGCAGTGCTAGACTTGAGACAGGGGGCTACGAGCAGTACTTC
- | TRBJ2-1 | - | TRBV6-1 | CASSEYAGSYNEQFF | TGTGCCAGCAGTGAGTATGCGGGATCATACAATGAGCAGTTCTTC
TRBD1 | TRBJ2-3 | many | TRBV7-9 | CASSLKNRGDTDTQYF | TGTGCCAGCAGCTTAAAAAACAGGGGGGACACAGATACGCAGTATTTT
- | TRBJ1-5 | many | TRBV7-9 | CASSLDGGVWQPQHF | TGTGCCAGCAGCTTAGACGGGGGCGTTTGGCAGCCCCAGCATTTT
- | TRBJ1-5 | many | TRBV20-1 | CSAREVGDQPQHF | TGCAGTGCTAGAGAGGTGGGGGACCAGCCCCAGCATTTT
- | TRBJ2-7 | - | TRBV5-1 | CASSLEQGPAYEQYF | TGCGCCAGCAGCTTGGAACAGGGACCGGCCTACGAGCAGTACTTC
TRBD1 | TRBJ1-6 | many | TRBV12-3/TRBV12-4 | CASSGGQIDSPLHF | TGTGCCAGCAGCGGGGGACAGATCGATTCACCCCTCCACTTT
- | TRBJ2-7 | many | TRBV24-1 | CATSPWTAPYEQYF | TGTGCCACCAGTCCATGGACAGCCCCCTACGAGCAGTACTTC
- | TRBJ2-1 | many | TRBV7-9 | CASSPVRGRVPEQFF | TGTGCCAGCAGCCCCGTTAGAGGCAGAGTCCCTGAGCAGTTCTTC
- | TRBJ2-7 | few | TRBV7-9 | CASSPNGYEQYF | TGTGCCAGCAGCCCAAACGGTTACGAGCAGTACTTC
- | TRBJ1-1 | - | TRBV9 | CASSVATKGRMNTEAFF | TGTGCCAGCAGCGTAGCTACGAAGGGCAGAATGAACACTGAAGCTTTCTTT
- | TRBJ1-2 | many | TRBV3-1 | CASSPGGQYYGYTF | TGTGCCAGCAGCCCCGGAGGACAGTACTATGGCTACACCTTC
- | TRBJ2-7 | many | TRBV20-1 | CSARVVRGTPYEQYF | TGCAGTGCTAGAGTGGTCCGGGGGACCCCCTACGAGCAGTACTTC
TRBD1 | TRBJ2-3 | many | TRBV14 | CASSSRTGNSDTQYF | TGTGCCAGCAGCTCACGGACAGGAAACTCAGATACGCAGTATTTT
TRBD1 | TRBJ2-3 | - | TRBV28 | CASSPEGAPGTDTQYF | TGTGCCAGCAGTCCAGAGGGGGCGCCTGGCACAGATACGCAGTATTTT
- | TRBJ1-5 | many | TRBV12-3/TRBV12-4 | CASSFRHEGNQPQHF | TGTGCCAGCAGTTTTAGACATGAAGGCAATCAGCCCCAGCATTTT